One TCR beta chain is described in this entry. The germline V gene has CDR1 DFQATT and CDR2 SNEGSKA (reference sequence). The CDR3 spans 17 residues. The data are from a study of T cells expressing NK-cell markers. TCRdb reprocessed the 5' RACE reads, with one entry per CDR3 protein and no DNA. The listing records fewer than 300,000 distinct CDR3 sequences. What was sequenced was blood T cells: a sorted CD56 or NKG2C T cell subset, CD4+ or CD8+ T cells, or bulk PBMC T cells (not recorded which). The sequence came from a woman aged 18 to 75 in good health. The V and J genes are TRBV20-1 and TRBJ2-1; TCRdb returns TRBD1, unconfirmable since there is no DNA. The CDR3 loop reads CSARDMRVRVTPNEQFF.